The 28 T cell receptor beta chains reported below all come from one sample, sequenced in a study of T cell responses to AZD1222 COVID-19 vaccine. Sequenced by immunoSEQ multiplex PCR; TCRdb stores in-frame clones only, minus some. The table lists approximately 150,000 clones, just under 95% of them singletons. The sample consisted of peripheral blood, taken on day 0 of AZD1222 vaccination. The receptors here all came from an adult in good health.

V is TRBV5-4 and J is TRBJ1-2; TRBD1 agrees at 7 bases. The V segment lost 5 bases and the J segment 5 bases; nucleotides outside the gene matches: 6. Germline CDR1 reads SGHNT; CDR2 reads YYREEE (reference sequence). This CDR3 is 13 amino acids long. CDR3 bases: TGTGCCAGCAGGCCGGGACAGCTATATGGCTACACCTTC. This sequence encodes CASRPGQLYGYTF.

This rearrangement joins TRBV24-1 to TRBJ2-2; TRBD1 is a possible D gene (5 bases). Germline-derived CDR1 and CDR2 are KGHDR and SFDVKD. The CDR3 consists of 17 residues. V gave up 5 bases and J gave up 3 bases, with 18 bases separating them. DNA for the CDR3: TGTGCCACCAGTGCCCCCCCTGGGGTAGGGGACACCGGGGAGCTGTTTTTT. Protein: CATSAPPGVGDTGELFF.

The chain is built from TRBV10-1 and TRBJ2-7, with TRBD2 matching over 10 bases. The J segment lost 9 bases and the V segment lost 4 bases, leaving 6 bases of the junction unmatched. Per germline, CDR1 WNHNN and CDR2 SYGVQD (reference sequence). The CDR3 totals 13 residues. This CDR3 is CASSASGSSGQYF. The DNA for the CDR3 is TGCGCCAGCAGTGCTAGCGGGAGCTCCGGGCAGTACTTC.

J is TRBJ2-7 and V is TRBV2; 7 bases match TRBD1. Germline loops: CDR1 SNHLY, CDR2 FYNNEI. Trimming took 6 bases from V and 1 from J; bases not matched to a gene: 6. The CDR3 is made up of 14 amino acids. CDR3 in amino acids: CASSPQGVSYEQYF. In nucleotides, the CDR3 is TGTGCCAGCAGCCCCCAGGGGGTTTCCTACGAGCAGTACTTC.

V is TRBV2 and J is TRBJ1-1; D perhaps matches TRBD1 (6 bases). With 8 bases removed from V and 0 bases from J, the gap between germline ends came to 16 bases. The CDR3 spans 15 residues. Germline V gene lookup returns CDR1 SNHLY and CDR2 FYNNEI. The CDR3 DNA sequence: TGTGCCAGCCAACAACTAGGGGGGGTGAACACTGAAGCTTTCTTT. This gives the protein CASQQLGGVNTEAFF.

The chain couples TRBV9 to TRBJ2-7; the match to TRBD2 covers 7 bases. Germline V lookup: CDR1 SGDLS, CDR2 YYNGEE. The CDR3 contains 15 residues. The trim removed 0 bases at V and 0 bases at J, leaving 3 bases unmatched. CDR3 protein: CASSVGRDYSYEQYF. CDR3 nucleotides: TGTGCCAGCAGCGTAGGAAGGGACTACTCCTACGAGCAGTACTTC.

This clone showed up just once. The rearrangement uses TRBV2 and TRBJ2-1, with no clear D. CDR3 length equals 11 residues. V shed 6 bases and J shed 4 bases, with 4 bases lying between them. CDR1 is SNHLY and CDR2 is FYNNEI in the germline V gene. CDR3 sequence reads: CASSNYNEQFF. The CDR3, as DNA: TGTGCCAGCAGCAATTACAATGAGCAGTTCTTC.

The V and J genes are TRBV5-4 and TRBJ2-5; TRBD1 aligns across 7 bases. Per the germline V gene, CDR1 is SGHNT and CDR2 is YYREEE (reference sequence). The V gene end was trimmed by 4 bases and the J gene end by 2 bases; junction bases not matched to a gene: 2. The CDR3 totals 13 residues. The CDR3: CASSMDRQETQYF. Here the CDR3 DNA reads TGTGCCAGCAGCATGGACAGGCAAGAGACCCAGTACTTC.

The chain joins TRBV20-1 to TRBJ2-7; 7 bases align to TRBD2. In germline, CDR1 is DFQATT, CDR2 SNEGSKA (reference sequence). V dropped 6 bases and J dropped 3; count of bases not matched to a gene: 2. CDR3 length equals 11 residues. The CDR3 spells CSAPGGYEQYF. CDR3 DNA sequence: TGCAGTGCGCCGGGGGGCTACGAGCAGTACTTC.

The CDR3 nucleotides are TGTGCCAGCAGTCCTCAAGGGGGCTGGGATGAAAAACTGTTTTTT. This gives the protein CASSPQGGWDEKLFF. The genes are TRBV25-1 and TRBJ1-4, with 7 nucleotides matching TRBD1. There are 15 residues in the CDR3. J gave up 6 bases and V 5 bases, and 9 bases lay outside the gene matches. From germline, CDR1 is MGHDK and CDR2 SYGVNS. The full variable domain, completed using reference TRBV25-1 and TRBJ1-4, is EADIYQTPRYLVIGTGKKITLECSQTMGHDKMYWYQQDPGMELHLIHYSYGVNSTEKGDLSSESTVSRIRTEHFPLTLESARPSHTSQYLCASSPQGGWDEKLFFGSGTQLSVL.

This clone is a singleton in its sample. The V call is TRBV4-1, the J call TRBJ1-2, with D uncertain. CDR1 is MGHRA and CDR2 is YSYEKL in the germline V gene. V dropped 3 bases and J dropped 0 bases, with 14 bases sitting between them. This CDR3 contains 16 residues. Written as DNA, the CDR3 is TGCGCCAGCAGCCAGCCTACATCCTCCCCTAACTATGGCTACACCTTC. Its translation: CASSQPTSSPNYGYTF.

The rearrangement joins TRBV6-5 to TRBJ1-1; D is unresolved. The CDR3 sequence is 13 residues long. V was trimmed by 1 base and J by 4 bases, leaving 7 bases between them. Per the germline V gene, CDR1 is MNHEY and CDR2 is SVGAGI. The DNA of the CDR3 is TGTGCCAGCAGTTACTTTCTGGGCACTGAAGCTTTCTTT. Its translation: CASSYFLGTEAFF.

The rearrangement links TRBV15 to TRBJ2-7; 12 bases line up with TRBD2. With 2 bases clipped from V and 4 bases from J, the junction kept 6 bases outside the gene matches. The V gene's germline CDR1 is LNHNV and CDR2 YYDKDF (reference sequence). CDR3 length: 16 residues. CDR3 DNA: TGTGCCACCAGCAGACCCGGACTAGCGGGAACTTACGAGCAGTACTTC. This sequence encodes CATSRPGLAGTYEQYF.

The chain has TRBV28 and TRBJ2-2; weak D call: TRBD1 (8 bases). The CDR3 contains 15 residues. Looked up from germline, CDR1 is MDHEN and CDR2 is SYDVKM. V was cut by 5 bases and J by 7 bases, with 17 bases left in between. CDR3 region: CASSPHRGRGGELFF. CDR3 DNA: TGTGCCAGCAGTCCTCACAGGGGGAGGGGCGGGGAGCTGTTTTTT.

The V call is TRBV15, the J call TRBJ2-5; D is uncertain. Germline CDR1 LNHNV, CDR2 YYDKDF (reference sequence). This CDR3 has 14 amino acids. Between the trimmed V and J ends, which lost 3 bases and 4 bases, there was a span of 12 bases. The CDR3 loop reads CATSRVGKGETQYF. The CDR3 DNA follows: TGTGCCACCAGCAGGGTAGGAAAGGGAGAGACCCAGTACTTC.

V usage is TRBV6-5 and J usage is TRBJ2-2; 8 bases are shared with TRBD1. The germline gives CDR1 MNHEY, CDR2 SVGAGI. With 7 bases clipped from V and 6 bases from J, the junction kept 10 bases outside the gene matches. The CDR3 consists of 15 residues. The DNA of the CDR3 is TGTGCCAGCAAGATTAGACAGGGGCCCGCCGGGGAGCTGTTTTTT. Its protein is CASKIRQGPAGELFF.

CDR3 protein: CASSAGAGGRGQPQHF. Here the CDR3 DNA reads TGTGCCAGCAGTGCGGGGGCAGGGGGCAGAGGCCAGCCCCAGCATTTT. The gene calls are TRBV2 and TRBJ1-5; TRBD1 agrees at 8 bases. Germline assignment: CDR1 SNHLY and CDR2 FYNNEI. The CDR3 is 16 amino acids. Trimming took 4 bases from V and 7 from J; bases not matched to a gene: 12.

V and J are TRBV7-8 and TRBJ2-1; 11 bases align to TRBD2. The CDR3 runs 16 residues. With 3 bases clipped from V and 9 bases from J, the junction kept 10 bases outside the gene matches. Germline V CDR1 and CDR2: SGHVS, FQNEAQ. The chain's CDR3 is CASSFPTSGVFGEQFF. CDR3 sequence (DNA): TGTGCCAGCAGCTTCCCGACTAGCGGGGTCTTCGGTGAGCAGTTCTTC. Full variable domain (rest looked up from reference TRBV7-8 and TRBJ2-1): GAGVSQSPRYKVAKRGQDVALRCDPISGHVSLFWYQQALGQGPEFLTYFQNEAQLDKSGLPSDRFFAERPEGSVSTLKIQRTQQEDSAVYLCASSFPTSGVFGEQFFGPGTRLTVL.

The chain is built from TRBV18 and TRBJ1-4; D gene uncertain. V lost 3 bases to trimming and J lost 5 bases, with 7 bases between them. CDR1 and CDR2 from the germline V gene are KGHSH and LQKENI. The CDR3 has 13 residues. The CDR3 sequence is CASSPIQNEKLFF. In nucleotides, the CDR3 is TGTGCCAGCTCACCCATACAGAATGAAAAACTGTTTTTT.

CDR3: CASSSDSSGNTIYF. The DNA for the CDR3 is TGCGCCAGCAGCTCCGACAGCTCTGGAAACACCATATATTTT. The V and J genes are TRBV5-1 and TRBJ1-3, with D possibly TRBD1 on 5 matching bases. This CDR3 contains 14 residues. V was trimmed by 3 bases and J by 0 bases, leaving 7 bases between them. The V gene's germline CDR1 is SGHRS and CDR2 YFSETQ.

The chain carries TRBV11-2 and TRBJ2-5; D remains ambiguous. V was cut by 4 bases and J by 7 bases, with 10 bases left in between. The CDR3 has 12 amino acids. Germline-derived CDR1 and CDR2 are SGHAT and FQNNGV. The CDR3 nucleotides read TGTGCCAGCAGCTCCTATGTAGGGACCCAGTACTTC. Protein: CASSSYVGTQYF.

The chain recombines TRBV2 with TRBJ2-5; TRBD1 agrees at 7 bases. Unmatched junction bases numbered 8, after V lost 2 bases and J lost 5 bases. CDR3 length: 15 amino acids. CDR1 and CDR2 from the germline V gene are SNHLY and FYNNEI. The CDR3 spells CASSEYGQASETQYF. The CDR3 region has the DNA TGTGCCAGCAGTGAATATGGACAGGCCTCGGAGACCCAGTACTTC. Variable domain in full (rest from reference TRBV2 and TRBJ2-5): EPEVTQTPSHQVTQMGQEVILRCVPISNHLYFYWYRQILGQKVEFLVSFYNNEISEKSEIFDDQFSVERPDGSNFTLKIRSTKLEDSAMYFCASSEYGQASETQYFGPGTRLLVL.

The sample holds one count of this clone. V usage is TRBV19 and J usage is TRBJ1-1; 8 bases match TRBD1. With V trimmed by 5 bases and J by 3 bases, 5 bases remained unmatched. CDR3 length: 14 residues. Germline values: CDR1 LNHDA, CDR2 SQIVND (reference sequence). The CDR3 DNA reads TGTGCCAGTAGTCCTGACAGGGGCCACACTGAAGCTTTCTTT. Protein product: CASSPDRGHTEAFF.

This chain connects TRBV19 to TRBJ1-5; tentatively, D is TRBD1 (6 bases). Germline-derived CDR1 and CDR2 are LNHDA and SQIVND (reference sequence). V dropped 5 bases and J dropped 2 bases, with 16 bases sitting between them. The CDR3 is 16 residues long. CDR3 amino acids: CASSPTTGRRNQPQHF. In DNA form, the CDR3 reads TGTGCCAGTAGTCCTACAACAGGGAGGCGCAATCAGCCCCAGCATTTT. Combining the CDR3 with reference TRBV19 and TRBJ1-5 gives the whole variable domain DGGITQSPKYLFRKEGQNVTLSCEQNLNHDAMYWYRQDPGQGLRLIYYSQIVNDFQKGDIAEGYSVSREKKESFPLTVTSAQKNPTAFYLCASSPTTGRRNQPQHFGDGTRLSIL.

In DNA, the CDR3 is TGTGCCAGCAGCTCGGTACAGGGTAGCTATGGCTACACCTTC. This encodes CASSSVQGSYGYTF. The rearrangement uses TRBV7-8 and TRBJ1-2, with a weak D call TRBD1 (6 bases). The V gene's germline CDR1 is SGHVS and CDR2 FQNEAQ. The ends were cut back, 4 bases at V and 4 bases at J, with 13 bases in the middle. This CDR3 spans 14 amino acids.

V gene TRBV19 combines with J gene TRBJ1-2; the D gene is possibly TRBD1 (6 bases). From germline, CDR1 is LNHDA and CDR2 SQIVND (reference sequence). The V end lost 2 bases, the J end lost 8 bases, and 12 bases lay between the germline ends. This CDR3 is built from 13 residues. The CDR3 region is CASSISGARGYTF. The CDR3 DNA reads TGTGCCAGTAGTATATCGGGGGCAAGGGGCTACACCTTC.

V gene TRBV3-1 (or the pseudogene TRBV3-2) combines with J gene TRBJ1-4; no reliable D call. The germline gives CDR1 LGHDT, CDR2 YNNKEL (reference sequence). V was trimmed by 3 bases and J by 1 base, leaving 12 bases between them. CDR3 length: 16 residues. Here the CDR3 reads CASSQRRGGTNEKLFF. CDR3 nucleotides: TGTGCCAGCAGCCAGCGCCGGGGAGGAACTAATGAAAAACTGTTTTTT.

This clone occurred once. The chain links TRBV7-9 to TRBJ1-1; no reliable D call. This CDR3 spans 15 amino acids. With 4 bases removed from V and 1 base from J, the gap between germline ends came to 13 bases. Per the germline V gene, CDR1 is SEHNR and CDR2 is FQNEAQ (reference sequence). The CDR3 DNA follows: TGTGCCAGCAGCTCAAGGACGGTAAAGAACACTGAAGCTTTCTTT. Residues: CASSSRTVKNTEAFF.